These 16 T cell receptor beta chains share one sample of origin, sequenced in a study of blood T cell repertoires in COVID-19. Assay: immunoSEQ multiplex PCR; the TCRdb copy retains only in-frame clones and omits some. Here the sample spans about 93,000 clones, just under 80% being singletons. The specimen was peripheral blood. These receptors were taken from a human donor in a cohort sampled during active COVID-19.

The V call is TRBV5-6, the J call TRBJ2-1; a possible D gene is TRBD2 (5 bases). This CDR3 comprises 16 residues. Trimming took 4 bases from V and 6 from J, leaving 20 bases between them. CDR1 and CDR2 from the germline V gene are SGHDT and YYEEEE. The CDR3 DNA reads as TGTGCCAGCAGCCCCATCGGACGGGGAATAGTCAATGAGCAGTTCTTC. Encoded protein: CASSPIGRGIVNEQFF.

The chain combines TRBV13 with TRBJ1-1; D is uncertain. Trimming stripped 3 bases from V and 0 bases from J, with 5 bases between. The CDR3 covers 13 residues. Germline V gene sequence: CDR1 PRHDT, CDR2 FYEKMQ (reference sequence). The CDR3 protein is CASSFQVNTEAFF. CDR3 in DNA: TGTGCCAGCAGCTTTCAGGTGAACACTGAAGCTTTCTTT.

J is TRBJ2-7 and V is TRBV20-1; 10 bases are shared with TRBD2. The CDR3 totals 15 residues. J was trimmed by 7 bases and V by 3 bases; bases with no gene match: 12. Per germline, CDR1 DFQATT and CDR2 SNEGSKA (reference sequence). The CDR3 is CSASSPSGRSGEQYF. Here the CDR3 DNA reads TGCAGTGCTAGTAGTCCTAGCGGGAGATCAGGGGAGCAGTACTTC.

The genes are TRBV13 and TRBJ1-1, with 8 bases that match TRBD1. Germline lookup yields CDR1 PRHDT and CDR2 FYEKMQ (reference sequence). V lost 6 bases, J lost 4 bases, and 10 bases stayed unmatched. The CDR3 is made up of 15 amino acids. CDR3 bases: TGTGCCAGCAGACAAGGGGACAGGTCGACCACTGAAGCTTTCTTT. It encodes CASRQGDRSTTEAFF.

J is TRBJ1-1 and V is TRBV6-1; D ambiguous. The CDR3 has 16 amino acids. V shed 1 base and J shed 1 base, with 13 bases lying between them. Germline values: CDR1 MNHNS, CDR2 SASEGT. CDR3 sequence: CASSEVGLLTNTEAFF. The DNA of the CDR3 is TGTGCCAGCAGTGAAGTTGGACTCCTGACGAACACTGAAGCTTTCTTT.

The genes are TRBV5-1 and TRBJ2-5; TRBD2 matches at 13 bases. V lost 3 bases to trimming and J lost 5 bases; unmatched junction nucleotides: 7. CDR1 and CDR2 (germline): SGHRS, YFSETQ. There are 16 residues in the CDR3. In DNA form, the CDR3 reads TGCGCCAGCAGCTGGGGACTAGCGGGAACCCGGGAGACCCAGTACTTC. It codes for CASSWGLAGTRETQYF.

This chain connects TRBV7-2 to TRBJ2-7; 7 positions agree with TRBD2. Germline lookup yields CDR1 SGHTA and CDR2 FQGNSA. The CDR3 spans 12 residues. Trimming took 5 bases from V and 3 from J; bases not matched to a gene: 1. CDR3 coding DNA: TGTGCCAGCAGCCCTAGCGGCTACGAGCAGTACTTC. It translates to CASSPSGYEQYF. Combining the CDR3 with reference TRBV7-2 and TRBJ2-7 gives the whole variable domain GAGVSQSPSNKVTEKGKDVELRCDPISGHTALYWYRQSLGQGLEFLIYFQGNSAPDKSGLPSDRFSAERTGGSVSTLTIQRTQQEDSAVYLCASSPSGYEQYFGPGTRLTVT.

The CDR3 sequence is CASSLDSGSFNEQFF. The CDR3 DNA sequence: TGTGCCAGCAGCTTAGATAGCGGGAGTTTCAATGAGCAGTTCTTC. The genes are TRBV11-3 and TRBJ2-1; 9 bases match TRBD2. Germline assignment: CDR1 SGHNT and CDR2 YENEEA. CDR3 length: 15 residues. The J segment lost 6 bases and the V segment lost 0 bases, leaving 3 bases of the junction unmatched.

The rearrangement links TRBV4-2 to TRBJ2-1; tentatively, D is TRBD2 (7 bases). CDR1 is LGHNA and CDR2 is YNFKEQ in the germline V gene. V lost 8 bases to trimming and J lost 7 bases, with 24 bases between them. This CDR3 is 16 amino acids long. The CDR3 region is CASGQTLRGGNNEQFF. The CDR3 nucleotides are TGTGCCAGCGGACAGACCCTCAGGGGAGGGAATAATGAGCAGTTCTTC.

This clone appeared a single time. The rearrangement links TRBV10-2 to TRBJ2-7; 10 bases agree with TRBD1. The CDR3 loop spans 14 amino acids. Losses at the gene ends were 6 bases for V and 2 bases for J; bases not matched to a gene: 4. From germline, CDR1 is WSHSY and CDR2 SAAADI. This chain's CDR3 is CASRRGQGAYEQYF. The CDR3 DNA is TGCGCCAGCAGGAGAGGACAGGGGGCCTACGAGCAGTACTTC.

This chain connects TRBV5-1 to TRBJ2-1; D is undetermined. Germline CDR1 reads SGHRS; CDR2 reads YFSETQ. Trimming stripped 1 base from V and 6 bases from J, with 14 bases between. CDR3 length equals 15 residues. CDR3 region: CASSLLQQSGNEQFF. DNA for the CDR3: TGCGCCAGCAGCTTGCTGCAACAATCGGGCAATGAGCAGTTCTTC. The full variable domain, rest sourced from reference TRBV5-1 and TRBJ2-1, is KAGVTQTPRYLIKTRGQQVTLSCSPISGHRSVSWYQQTPGQGLQFLFEYFSETQRNKGNFPGRFSGRQFSNSRSEMNVSTLELGDSALYLCASSLLQQSGNEQFFGPGTRLTVL.

The chain is built from TRBV5-1 and TRBJ2-7, with D maybe TRBD1 (5 bases). The CDR3 covers 15 residues. The V gene lost 4 bases and the J gene lost 1 base, with 15 bases spanning the gap. Germline V gives CDR1 SGHRS, CDR2 YFSETQ. The CDR3 loop is CASSRGSTESYEQYF. The CDR3 nucleotides are TGCGCCAGCAGCAGGGGATCGACGGAATCCTACGAGCAGTACTTC.

The rearrangement joins TRBV5-5 to TRBJ2-1, with TRBD2 identical over 11 bases. J lost 5 bases, V lost 5 bases, and 6 bases had no gene match. This CDR3 is 15 amino acids long. Germline V gives CDR1 SGHKS, CDR2 YYEKEE (reference sequence). CDR3 DNA: TGTGCCAGCAGTTTCCGGGGACTAGCGGACAATGAGCAGTTCTTC. It specifies CASSFRGLADNEQFF.

CDR3: CASSLSARGNTGELFF. The CDR3 DNA is TGCGCCAGCAGCTTGTCAGCCCGGGGGAACACCGGGGAGCTGTTTTTT. The chain employs TRBV5-1 and TRBJ2-2, with TRBD2 as a possible D gene (5 bases). This CDR3 spans 16 amino acids. Germline V gene data show CDR1 as SGHRS and CDR2 as YFSETQ. Trimming stripped 1 base from V and 1 base from J, with 11 bases between.

The chain has TRBV7-9 and TRBJ1-3; the D is unclear. V gave up 2 bases and J gave up 6 bases, with 14 bases separating them. This CDR3 region has 15 residues. CDR1 is SEHNR, CDR2 FQNEAQ, per germline (reference sequence). CDR3 in DNA: TGTGCCAGCAGCTTATCGCAGCGCTCGGCAAACACCATATATTTT. Protein product: CASSLSQRSANTIYF.

The V call is TRBV4-2, the J call TRBJ2-1; 7 bases align to TRBD2. V lost 4 bases, J lost 8 bases, and 11 bases stayed unmatched. Germline-derived CDR1 and CDR2 are LGHNA and YNFKEQ. This CDR3 region has 15 residues. The CDR3 reads CASSPVGGEWYEQFF. CDR3 DNA: TGTGCCAGCAGCCCGGTGGGGGGGGAATGGTATGAGCAGTTCTTC.